A selection of T cell receptor beta chains follows, all from one sample in a study of shared clonotypes between healthy human individuals. The repertoire was sequenced with immunoSEQ multiplex PCR; TCRdb's copy has only in-frame clones and lacks some. Of 650,000 to 750,000 clones detected, about two thirds appear once; the ten largest clones hold 1.8%. The source material was memory CD4+ T cells sorted from blood. These TCRs come from a woman aged 25 to 39 in good health. Each CDR3 is given with its conserved first and last residue. A D gene is named only where the DNA matches it firmly. Clone size is stated in some rows and not others, as once, few, many or a class when expanded.

CDR3aa: CASSYELAGATGELFF
CDR3nt: TGTGCCAGCAGTTACGAACTAGCGGGAGCCACCGGGGAGCTGTTTTTT
v_gene: TRBV6-5
abundance: -
j_gene: TRBJ2-2
d_gene: TRBD2

CDR3aa: CASSLALGLSYNEQFF
CDR3nt: TGTGCCAGCAGCTTGGCCCTGGGCCTCTCCTACAATGAGCAGTTCTTC
v_gene: TRBV5-4
abundance: -
j_gene: TRBJ2-1
d_gene: -

CDR3aa: CASSESSSTTQYF
CDR3nt: TGTGCCAGCAGTGAATCTTCCTCAACAACGCAGTATTTT
v_gene: TRBV2
abundance: -
j_gene: TRBJ2-3
d_gene: -

CDR3aa: CAWSSGTSLRELFF
CDR3nt: TGTGCCTGGAGTTCCGGGACTAGCCTCCGGGAGCTGTTTTTT
v_gene: TRBV30
abundance: once
j_gene: TRBJ2-2
d_gene: TRBD2

CDR3aa: CRTRVSQKAFF
CDR3nt: TGCAGAACAAGAGTATCTCAGAAAGCTTTCTTT
v_gene: TRBV20-1
abundance: few
j_gene: TRBJ1-1
d_gene: -

CDR3aa: CASSKAPVPWASYNEQFF
CDR3nt: TGTGCCAGCAGCAAAGCGCCCGTTCCCTGGGCATCCTACAATGAGCAGTTCTTC
v_gene: TRBV21-1
abundance: -
j_gene: TRBJ2-1
d_gene: -

CDR3aa: CASTGPNYSNQPQHF
CDR3nt: TGTGCCAGCACCGGACCAAACTATAGCAATCAGCCCCAGCATTTT
v_gene: TRBV6-4
abundance: many
j_gene: TRBJ1-5
d_gene: -

CDR3aa: CASSLQASGANVLTF
CDR3nt: TGTGCCAGCAGCTTACAGGCGTCTGGGGCCAACGTCCTGACTTTC
v_gene: TRBV11-2
abundance: -
j_gene: TRBJ2-6
d_gene: -

CDR3aa: CASSSGRAPYNEQFF
CDR3nt: TGTGCCAGCTCCAGCGGGAGGGCCCCCTACAATGAGCAGTTCTTC
v_gene: TRBV6-5
abundance: -
j_gene: TRBJ2-1
d_gene: TRBD2

CDR3aa: CASTQTGQREAFF
CDR3nt: TGTGCCAGCACCCAAACGGGTCAAAGAGAAGCTTTCTTT
v_gene: TRBV7-2
abundance: -
j_gene: TRBJ1-1
d_gene: -

CDR3aa: CASSLGDLDTDTQYF
CDR3nt: TGTGCCAGCAGTTTAGGAGACTTGGACACAGATACGCAGTATTTT
v_gene: TRBV28
abundance: -
j_gene: TRBJ2-3
d_gene: -

CDR3aa: CASSTDSSSYNEQFF
CDR3nt: TGCGCCAGCAGCACGGACTCCTCTTCCTACAATGAGCAGTTCTTC
v_gene: TRBV5-1
abundance: few
j_gene: TRBJ2-1
d_gene: -

CDR3aa: CASSRYDRDFGYGYTF
CDR3nt: TGTGCCAGCAGCCGATACGACAGGGACTTTGGCTATGGCTACACCTTC
v_gene: TRBV7-9
abundance: -
j_gene: TRBJ1-2
d_gene: TRBD1

CDR3aa: CASSNGQGFPGANVLTF
CDR3nt: TGCGCCAGCAGCAACGGACAGGGGTTTCCTGGGGCCAACGTCCTGACTTTC
v_gene: TRBV5-1
abundance: -
j_gene: TRBJ2-6
d_gene: TRBD1